These 30 T cell receptor beta chains share one sample of origin, sequenced in a study of blood T cell repertoires in COVID-19. Profiling relied on immunoSEQ multiplex PCR, and the TCRdb table lists in-frame clones only, not all of them. The table has 150,000 or so clones, about 90% seen once. Sequencing was done on a sample of peripheral blood. Receptors were obtained from a woman aged 60-75 years with acute or convalescent COVID-19.

This chain joins TRBV25-1 and TRBJ2-7; D is perhaps TRBD1 (6 bases). The V end was cut by 8 bases, the J end by 5 bases, with 16 bases between. Germline CDR1 MGHDK, CDR2 SYGVNS. This CDR3 is built from 13 residues. CDR3 in DNA: TGTGCCAGCCGTCCAACAGGGAGCCACGAGCAGTACTTC. Its protein is CASRPTGSHEQYF.

The chain combines TRBV15 with TRBJ1-2; TRBD1 matches at 8 bases. V gave up 3 bases and J gave up 4 bases; unmatched junction bases: 1. Germline CDR1 reads LNHNV; CDR2 reads YYDKDF (reference sequence). This CDR3 spans 13 amino acids. The DNA for the CDR3 is TGTGCCACCAGCAGGGACAGGGTCTATGGCTACACCTTC. It specifies CATSRDRVYGYTF.

Concerning this clone: Given the absence of the conserved phenylalanine or tryptophan at the CDR3 end, a read error is likely. The limits of the CDR3 on the DNA are not certain, so only TCRdb's listed CDR3 is given. The V call is TRBV28, the J call TRBJ1-1; the D call of TRBD1 is as the table states it, not checked on the DNA. The CDR3 is 11 amino acids in total, end residues counted. Looked up from germline, CDR1 is MDHEN and CDR2 is SYDVKM. CDR3 sequence reads: CASSFGTNRTI.

J is TRBJ1-2 and V is TRBV11-2, with 7 bases fitting TRBD1. The CDR3 is made up of 14 amino acids. Germline lookup yields CDR1 SGHAT and CDR2 FQNNGV. The V and J ends lost 5 bases and 4 bases, in that order; junction bases with no gene match: 7. The DNA for the CDR3 is TGTGCCAGCAGCCTGACAGGGTTCAGCTATGGCTACACCTTC. It is translated as CASSLTGFSYGYTF. The entire variable domain, with the rest obtained from reference TRBV11-2 and TRBJ1-2, is as follows: EAGVAQSPRYKIIEKRQSVAFWCNPISGHATLYWYQQILGQGPKLLIQFQNNGVVDDSQLPKDRFSAERLKGVDSTLKIQPAKLEDSAVYLCASSLTGFSYGYTFGSGTRLTVV.

The chain is built from TRBV24-1 and TRBJ2-2; 7 positions match TRBD1. The V segment lost 9 bases and the J segment 0 bases; nucleotides outside the gene matches: 0. Germline CDR1 and CDR2: KGHDR and SFDVKD. The CDR3 has 13 residues. In DNA, the CDR3 is TGTGCCACCGGGACAGCGAACACCGGGGAGCTGTTTTTT. Amino acids: CATGTANTGELFF.

The chain links TRBV19 to TRBJ1-1; possible D gene TRBD1, 5 bases. The CDR3 spans 16 residues. Trimming cost V 6 bases and J 1 base, with 18 bases left between them. CDR1 is LNHDA, CDR2 SQIVND, per germline (reference sequence). The CDR3 is CASRPQARAENTEAFF. CDR3 nucleotides: TGTGCCAGTAGGCCCCAGGCCAGGGCAGAGAACACTGAAGCTTTCTTT.

The CDR3 loop reads CASSRTGYNEKLFF. CDR3 coding DNA: TGTGCCAGCAGCCGGACAGGATATAATGAAAAACTGTTTTTT. The rearrangement joins TRBV7-2 to TRBJ1-4, with 7 bases identical to TRBD1. Germline lookup yields CDR1 SGHTA and CDR2 FQGNSA. The junction had 4 bases not matched to a gene; V was cut back by 5 bases and J by 4 bases. This CDR3 comprises 14 residues.

This clone was detected only once. This chain connects TRBV28 to TRBJ2-1; 9 nucleotides match TRBD2. Germline CDR1 and CDR2: MDHEN and SYDVKM. The V segment lost 4 bases and the J segment 2 bases; nucleotides outside the gene matches: 6. The CDR3 has 16 amino acids. The CDR3 loop reads CASSSTASGTYNEQFF. The CDR3 region has the DNA TGTGCCAGCAGTTCCACGGCTAGCGGGACCTACAATGAGCAGTTCTTC.

The V gene is TRBV30, the J gene TRBJ2-7; D ambiguous. The CDR3 loop spans 12 amino acids. The V and J ends lost 2 bases and 6 bases respectively, with 11 bases between them. Germline V gene sequence: CDR1 GTSNPN, CDR2 SVGIG (reference sequence). This CDR3 reads CAWSNLGLEQYF. CDR3 in DNA: TGTGCCTGGAGTAATCTAGGTCTCGAGCAGTACTTC.

V and J are TRBV3-1 (or the pseudogene TRBV3-2) and TRBJ2-7; 10 bases align to TRBD2. Per germline, CDR1 LGHDT and CDR2 YNNKEL (reference sequence). Trimming took 4 bases from V and 2 from J; bases not matched to a gene: 5. The CDR3 is made up of 15 amino acids. The CDR3 loop is CASSRSGGETYEQYF. For the CDR3, the DNA is TGTGCCAGCAGCCGGAGCGGGGGGGAAACCTACGAGCAGTACTTC.

The gene calls are TRBV5-1 and TRBJ2-7; D remains ambiguous. CDR1 and CDR2 (germline): SGHRS, YFSETQ. The CDR3 sequence is 15 residues long. Trimming left V 1 base short and J 5 bases short, with 16 bases between. The CDR3 region is CASSLLEPRVDEQYF. The CDR3, as DNA: TGCGCCAGCAGCTTGCTCGAACCGCGCGTTGACGAGCAGTACTTC. The full variable domain, completed using reference TRBV5-1 and TRBJ2-7, is KAGVTQTPRYLIKTRGQQVTLSCSPISGHRSVSWYQQTPGQGLQFLFEYFSETQRNKGNFPGRFSGRQFSNSRSEMNVSTLELGDSALYLCASSLLEPRVDEQYFGPGTRLTVT.

This clone was recorded only once. V usage is TRBV30 and J usage is TRBJ1-5; maybe TRBD1 (6 bases). With 0 bases removed from V and 4 bases from J, the gap between germline ends came to 7 bases. The CDR3 sequence is 13 residues long. Germline CDR1 and CDR2: GTSNPN and SVGIG (reference sequence). This CDR3 is CAWSVQGNQPQHF. CDR3 in DNA: TGTGCCTGGAGTGTACAGGGTAATCAGCCCCAGCATTTT.

This rearrangement joins TRBV4-3 to TRBJ2-6; the D gene is possibly TRBD1 (6 bases). The germline V gene has CDR1 LGHNA and CDR2 YSLEER. This CDR3 comprises 18 residues. The germline V and J ends were trimmed by 0 bases and 3 bases, with 15 bases remaining between them. CDR3: CASSQDGAGVVGANVLTF. The CDR3 bases are TGCGCCAGCAGCCAAGATGGGGCAGGGGTGGTTGGGGCCAACGTCCTGACTTTC.

J is TRBJ2-7 and V is TRBV27, with 10 bases that match TRBD2. V was pared by 6 bases and J by 2 bases, with 4 bases of the junction left unmatched. The CDR3 contains 14 residues. CDR1 MNHEY and CDR2 SMNVEV come from the germline V gene (reference sequence). DNA for the CDR3: TGTGCCAGCAGGACTAGCGGGCTGCCCTACGAGCAGTACTTC. It yields the protein CASRTSGLPYEQYF.

V and J are TRBV6-5 and TRBJ2-7; 10 bases fit TRBD1. Germline V gene sequence: CDR1 MNHEY, CDR2 SVGAGI. The CDR3 loop spans 13 amino acids. J gave up 4 bases and V 6 bases, and 3 bases lay outside the gene matches. The DNA for the CDR3 is TGTGCCAGCAGAAGGGACAGGGGTTACGAGCAGTACTTC. Protein product: CASRRDRGYEQYF.

The rearrangement joins TRBV7-2 to TRBJ1-2; weak D call: TRBD1 (6 bases). Per the germline V gene, CDR1 is SGHTA and CDR2 is FQGNSA. The CDR3 is 13 residues long. Trimming cost V 5 bases and J 4 bases, with 11 bases left between them. CDR3 sequence reads: CASSEGGVYGYTF. The DNA for the CDR3 is TGTGCCAGCAGCGAAGGGGGGGTCTATGGCTACACCTTC.

This clone was seen only once. The V call is TRBV5-1, the J call TRBJ1-1, with TRBD1 matching over 9 bases. Germline V gives CDR1 SGHRS, CDR2 YFSETQ. CDR3 size: 15 residues. J was trimmed by 5 bases and V by 2 bases; bases with no gene match: 7. This CDR3 is CASSFTGTGQTEAFF. In DNA form, the CDR3 reads TGCGCCAGCAGCTTTACCGGGACAGGGCAAACTGAAGCTTTCTTT.

This chain joins TRBV2 and TRBJ2-3; TRBD1 matches at 10 bases. The CDR3 loop spans 13 amino acids. CDR1 and CDR2 from the germline V gene are SNHLY and FYNNEI. After removal of 11 bases from V and 1 base from J, the junction contained 3 bases not matched to a gene. The CDR3 loop is CAGTGARTDTQYF. CDR3 in DNA: TGTGCCGGGACAGGGGCCCGCACAGATACGCAGTATTTT.

V is TRBV27 and J is TRBJ1-2; 7 bases are a match to TRBD1. The V segment lost 6 bases and the J segment 2 bases; nucleotides outside the gene matches: 6. The CDR3 is 14 amino acids. Germline V gene data show CDR1 as MNHEY and CDR2 as SMNVEV (reference sequence). Here the CDR3 reads CASRKLDRNYGYTF. Here the CDR3 DNA reads TGTGCCAGCAGAAAACTGGACAGGAACTATGGCTACACCTTC.

The chain uses TRBV4-1 and TRBJ2-3; possibly TRBD2 for D (7 bases). The V end lost 4 bases, the J end lost 4 bases, and 21 bases lay between the germline ends. This CDR3 spans 17 amino acids. Germline-derived CDR1 and CDR2 are MGHRA and YSYEKL. CDR3 coding DNA: TGCGCCAGCAGCCTTCTAAGGCGGGGGCCCCTGGCAGATACGCAGTATTTT. This encodes CASSLLRRGPLADTQYF.

The chain couples TRBV2 to TRBJ2-7; 8 bases align to TRBD2. V dropped 2 bases and J dropped 4; count of bases not matched to a gene: 16. The CDR3 spans 18 residues. CDR1 and CDR2 from the germline V gene are SNHLY and FYNNEI. CDR3 amino acids: CASSEKAGGFYLVYEQYF. The CDR3 nucleotides read TGTGCCAGCAGTGAAAAGGCGGGGGGCTTTTATCTGGTATACGAGCAGTACTTC.

The CDR3 is CASSLLPGGQTEAFF. CDR3 DNA: TGTGCCAGCAGCTTGCTACCAGGGGGCCAAACTGAAGCTTTCTTT. The chain has TRBV7-2 and TRBJ1-1; 8 positions match TRBD1. Germline CDR1 reads SGHTA; CDR2 reads FQGNSA. This CDR3 has 15 residues. The ends lost 3 bases at V and 5 bases at J; junction bases unmatched: 8.

The V gene is TRBV6-4, the J gene TRBJ1-1, with 7 bases identical to TRBD1. This CDR3 is 13 amino acids long. Unmatched junction bases numbered 5, after V lost 10 bases and J lost 0 bases. Germline V lookup: CDR1 MRHNA, CDR2 SNTAGT. CDR3 residues: CATRDSMNTEAFF. The CDR3, as DNA: TGTGCCACCAGGGACAGCATGAACACTGAAGCTTTCTTT.

This clone was counted once. The V and J genes are TRBV30 and TRBJ1-5; unclear D gene. CDR1 GTSNPN and CDR2 SVGIG come from the germline V gene (reference sequence). The CDR3 is made up of 14 amino acids. Trimming removed 0 bases at V and 12 bases at J, with 18 bases between. The CDR3 sequence is CAWSVPLGISGQHF. CDR3 bases: TGTGCCTGGAGTGTCCCTCTAGGGATCAGCGGCCAGCATTTT. Based on the CDR3 plus reference TRBV30 and TRBJ1-5, the full variable domain is SQTIHQWPATLVQPVGSPLSLECTVEGTSNPNLYWYRQAAGRGLQLLFYSVGIGQISSEVPQNLSASRPQDRQFILSSKKLLLSDSGFYLCAWSVPLGISGQHFGDGTRLSIL.

V usage is TRBV7-2 and J usage is TRBJ2-2; TRBD2 agrees at 10 bases. Germline CDR1 and CDR2: SGHTA and FQGNSA. This CDR3 is built from 17 residues. V dropped 7 bases and J dropped 8; count of bases not matched to a gene: 16. The DNA for the CDR3 is TGTGCCAGCACCCCGAGAGGGCTAGCGGGGGCATCGGGGGAGCTGTTTTTT. Protein sequence: CASTPRGLAGASGELFF.

The chain couples TRBV5-1 to TRBJ1-5; D call uncertain. The germline V and J ends were trimmed by 0 bases and 3 bases, with 13 bases remaining between them. This CDR3 region has 16 residues. From germline, CDR1 is SGHRS and CDR2 YFSETQ. CDR3 loop: CASSLDAWAPNQPQHF. For the CDR3, the DNA is TGCGCCAGCAGCTTGGATGCTTGGGCCCCCAATCAGCCCCAGCATTTT. Based on the CDR3 plus reference TRBV5-1 and TRBJ1-5, the full variable domain is KAGVTQTPRYLIKTRGQQVTLSCSPISGHRSVSWYQQTPGQGLQFLFEYFSETQRNKGNFPGRFSGRQFSNSRSEMNVSTLELGDSALYLCASSLDAWAPNQPQHFGDGTRLSIL.

The chain joins TRBV4-1 to TRBJ1-2; 8 nucleotides match TRBD1. The CDR3 is made up of 15 amino acids. The V and J ends lost 5 bases and 5 bases, in that order; junction bases with no gene match: 10. The germline CDR1 and CDR2 sequences are MGHRA and YSYEKL. In DNA form, the CDR3 reads TGCGCCAGCAGCTCCCCGGGACAGGATCTATATGGCTACACCTTC. Translated: CASSSPGQDLYGYTF.

J is TRBJ1-1 and V is TRBV7-8; D is perhaps TRBD1 (5 bases). In germline, CDR1 is SGHVS, CDR2 FQNEAQ. This CDR3 contains 14 residues. Deletions cut 4 bases from V and 3 bases from J, with 12 bases between. CDR3 sequence reads: CASSSLRGDTEAFF. CDR3 coding DNA: TGTGCCAGCAGCTCCTTACGGGGGGACACTGAAGCTTTCTTT. Looking up the rest from reference TRBV7-8 and TRBJ1-1 gives the full variable domain: GAGVSQSPRYKVAKRGQDVALRCDPISGHVSLFWYQQALGQGPEFLTYFQNEAQLDKSGLPSDRFFAERPEGSVSTLKIQRTQQEDSAVYLCASSSLRGDTEAFFGQGTRLTVV.

This chain connects TRBV28 to TRBJ2-1; tentatively, D is TRBD2 (6 bases). With 7 bases removed from V and 2 bases from J, the gap between germline ends came to 12 bases. The V gene's germline CDR1 is MDHEN and CDR2 SYDVKM. The CDR3 length is 14 residues. The CDR3 sequence is CASTRGRTYNEQFF. The CDR3 nucleotides are TGTGCCAGCACGCGGGGCAGAACCTACAATGAGCAGTTCTTC.

The rearrangement links TRBV4-1 to TRBJ2-1; no firm D call. Trimming took off 1 base at V and 4 bases at J, with 8 bases between the two ends. CDR1 and CDR2 from the germline V gene are MGHRA and YSYEKL. The CDR3 extends over 14 amino acids. CDR3 residues: CASSQGGTYNEQFF. The CDR3 coding sequence is TGCGCCAGCAGCCAAGGCGGTACTTACAATGAGCAGTTCTTC.